This T cell receptor (beta chain) was identified in a study of identifying expanded T cells in peripheral blood. Sequenced by immunoSEQ multiplex PCR; TCRdb stores in-frame clones only, minus some. The sample records around 63,000 clones, roughly 86% being singletons. Trimming took off 4 bases at V and 3 bases at J, with 15 bases between the two ends. Germline assignment: CDR1 SQVTM and CDR2 ANQGSEA. The CDR3 runs to 14 residues. The sequencing input was blood. The TCR sequence derives from a person aged 18 to 69 in good health. The chain is built from TRBV29-1 and TRBJ2-5; perhaps TRBD2 as D (7 bases). This CDR3 is CSVAGGLDKETQYF. CDR3 nucleotide sequence: TGCAGCGTTGCGGGGGGCCTAGATAAAGAGACCCAGTACTTC.